A selection of T cell receptor beta chains follows, all from one sample in a study of T cells in localized non-small cell lung cancer. Sequencing used immunoSEQ multiplex PCR; TCRdb keeps in-frame clones, though not all of them. In the table there are roughly 39,000 clones, around nine tenths of which are singletons. The starting material was peripheral blood, obtained before any cancer treatment. Receptors originate from a man between 18 and 49 years old with stage I lung adenocarcinoma. The CDR3 runs from the conserved cysteine through the conserved F or W. D genes are given only for firm matches. Where a row states a size, it is once, few, many or the class of an expanded clone; other rows omit it.

d_call,v_call,j_call,clone_size,cdr3_nt,cdr3_aa
TRBD1,TRBV4-3,TRBJ2-7,once,TGCGCCAGCAGCCAGGACATCAGGGGGCTTTACGAGCAGTACTTC,CASSQDIRGLYEQYF
.,TRBV6-5,TRBJ1-2,.,TGTGCCAGCAGTTACGCTCGGGGTGCCTATGGCTACACCTTC,CASSYARGAYGYTF
.,TRBV5-6,TRBJ2-1,once,TGTGCCAGCAGCTTGTGGTCGGCCGCCGGTGAGCAGTTCTTC,CASSLWSAAGEQFF
TRBD1,TRBV19,TRBJ1-2,.,TGTGCCACAAGCCTGGGACAGAGAGATGGCTACACCTTC,CATSLGQRDGYTF
.,TRBV11-2,TRBJ2-7,.,TGTGCCAGCAGCTTAGACCTAACGGAGGGTTTCCCCTACGAGCAGTACTTC,CASSLDLTEGFPYEQYF
.,TRBV9,TRBJ1-1,.,TGTGCCAGCAGCGTAGACCTCAAGAACACTGAAGCTTTCTTT,CASSVDLKNTEAFF
.,TRBV7-2,TRBJ2-1,.,TGTGCCAGCTTTCCCTTCGGGGGCTCCTACAATGAGCAGTTCTTC,CASFPFGGSYNEQFF
.,TRBV7-2,TRBJ2-5,.,TGTGCCAGCAGCTTAGCGAGAGAAGAGACCCAGTACTTC,CASSLAREETQYF
.,TRBV6-5,TRBJ2-5,.,TGTGCCAGCAGTTCCGCCCTCATGAGCCAAGAGACCCAGTACTTC,CASSSALMSQETQYF
.,TRBV2,TRBJ2-7,.,TGTGCCAGCAGGGCGACCTACGAGCAGTACTTC,CASRATYEQYF
TRBD1,TRBV6-1,TRBJ1-1,.,TGTGCCAGCAGTCAGGGGACAGGGAAGACTGAAGCTTTCTTT,CASSQGTGKTEAFF
.,TRBV5-1,TRBJ2-7,.,TGCGCCAGCAGCCAAGTTGAGGGCGGGTACGAGCAGTACTTC,CASSQVEGGYEQYF
.,TRBV29-1,TRBJ1-5,.,TGCAGCGTTGCACTCGGGGACCCGAATCAGCCCCAGCATTTT,CSVALGDPNQPQHF
TRBD2,TRBV27,TRBJ2-7,.,TGTGCCAGCAGTTTACTAGCGGGGGCCAGCTCCTACGAGCAGTACTTC,CASSLLAGASSYEQYF
TRBD1,TRBV19,TRBJ1-2,medium-sized,TGTGCCAGTAGTATAGACAAGGGGACAGCGAGGACCTATGGCTACACCTTC,CASSIDKGTARTYGYTF
TRBD2,TRBV9,TRBJ2-7,once,TGTGCCAGCAGCGTAGGAAGTGGAGCGGGGGCCTACGAGCAGTACTTC,CASSVGSGAGAYEQYF
.,TRBV11-2,TRBJ2-5,.,TGTGCCAGCAGCTTAGCCGCGGGGAGGGAGACCCAGTACTTC,CASSLAAGRETQYF
.,TRBV6-1,TRBJ2-2,.,TGTGCCAGCAGGCACAGGGCACAGAACACCGGGGAGCTGTTTTTT,CASRHRAQNTGELFF
.,TRBV21-1,TRBJ1-2,.,TGTGCCAGCAGCAAAGGTTTGGGACAGCGAAACTATGGCTACACCTTC,CASSKGLGQRNYGYTF
TRBD1,TRBV5-4,TRBJ1-2,.,TGTGCCAGCAGCCCCGGGACAGGGATCGACTATGGCTACACCTTC,CASSPGTGIDYGYTF
.,TRBV6-5,TRBJ1-6,.,TGTGCCAGCAGTTACCGAGGCAGGCTGAATTCACCCCTCCACTTT,CASSYRGRLNSPLHF
.,TRBV27,TRBJ2-1,once,TGTGCCAGCAGTTTAGGGTACCCCTACAATGAGCAGTTCTTC,CASSLGYPYNEQFF
TRBD2,TRBV6-6,TRBJ2-7,.,TGTGCCAGCAGTTACCAGCTCGGGGGGAACGAGCAGTACTTC,CASSYQLGGNEQYF
.,TRBV29-1,TRBJ1-1,once,TGCAGCGTTGAAGGGGCGGGGACCACTGAAGCTTTCTTT,CSVEGAGTTEAFF
TRBD1,TRBV5-1,TRBJ1-1,.,TGCGCCAGCAGCTTGATACCCCAGGGACAGGGCACTGAAGCTTTCTTT,CASSLIPQGQGTEAFF
TRBD1,TRBV2,TRBJ1-5,few,TGTGCCAGCAAAGGGACAGGCCCCAATCAGCCCCAGCATTTT,CASKGTGPNQPQHF
.,TRBV6-1,TRBJ2-1,few,TGTGCCAGCAGCCGGGACCAAGCCCTCAATGAGCAGTTCTTC,CASSRDQALNEQFF
.,TRBV19,TRBJ2-1,.,TGTGCCAGTAGTCGCGACAGGGAGGGATACAATGAGCAGTTCTTC,CASSRDREGYNEQFF
.,TRBV30,TRBJ1-5,.,TGTGCCTGGAGAGAGTCAGGCCGTCCTTTCCAGCCCCAGCATTTT,CAWRESGRPFQPQHF
.,TRBV7-2,TRBJ2-5,.,TGTGCCAGCAGCTTAGCCCCCTCGGCGGGGGCGGGGTCCGCGACCCAGTACTTC,CASSLAPSAGAGSATQYF
.,TRBV5-8,TRBJ1-2,few,TGTGCCAGCAGCTACCTTGAAGGGAATGGCTACACCTTC,CASSYLEGNGYTF
.,TRBV7-9,TRBJ1-1,.,TGTGCCAGCAGAAAAGAACAGGGGAACACTGAAGCTTTCTTT,CASRKEQGNTEAFF
TRBD1,TRBV6-5,TRBJ2-7,.,TGTGCCAGCAGTTACTCGATCCGACAGGGATCCTACGAGCAGTACTTC,CASSYSIRQGSYEQYF
.,TRBV2,TRBJ1-4,.,TGTGCCAGCAGTGATTCTCGGGGGGCCGGTGAAAAACTGTTTTTT,CASSDSRGAGEKLFF
TRBD1,TRBV4-2,TRBJ1-3,.,TGTGCCAGCAGCCAAGAGGACGGACAGGGGACGATTGGTGGGACCATATATTTT,CASSQEDGQGTIGGTIYF
.,TRBV30,TRBJ1-2,.,TGTGCCTGGAGTGTACACGTCACGCTCAATGGCTACACCTTC,CAWSVHVTLNGYTF
.,TRBV30,TRBJ1-5,.,TGTGCCTGGAGTCAGACCAGGGGCCCATACCGCAATCAGCCCCAGCATTTT,CAWSQTRGPYRNQPQHF
.,TRBV27,TRBJ1-1,.,TGTGCCAGCAGTTTATCGCGGGGGGTTAACACTGAAGCTTTCTTT,CASSLSRGVNTEAFF
TRBD1,TRBV7-2,TRBJ1-6,few,TGTGCCAGCAGCTCCCGGGACAGACTTCAGGGTTCACCCCTCCACTTT,CASSSRDRLQGSPLHF